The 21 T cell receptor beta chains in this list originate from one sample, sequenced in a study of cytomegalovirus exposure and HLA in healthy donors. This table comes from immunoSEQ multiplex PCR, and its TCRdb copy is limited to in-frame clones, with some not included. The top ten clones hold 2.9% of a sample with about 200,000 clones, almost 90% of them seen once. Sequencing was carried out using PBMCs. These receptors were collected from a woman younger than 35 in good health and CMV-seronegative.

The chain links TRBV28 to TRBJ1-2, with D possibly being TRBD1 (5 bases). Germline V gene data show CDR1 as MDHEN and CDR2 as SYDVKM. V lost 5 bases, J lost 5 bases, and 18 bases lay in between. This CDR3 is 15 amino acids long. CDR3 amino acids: CASSLQWGGAYGYTF. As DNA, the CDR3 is TGTGCCAGCAGTCTCCAATGGGGCGGGGCTTATGGCTACACCTTC.

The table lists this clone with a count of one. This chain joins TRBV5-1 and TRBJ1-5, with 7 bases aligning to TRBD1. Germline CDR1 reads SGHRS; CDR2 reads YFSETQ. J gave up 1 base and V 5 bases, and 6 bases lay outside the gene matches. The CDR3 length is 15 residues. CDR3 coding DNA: TGCGCCAGCAGACCACAGGGGTTGAGCAATCAGCCCCAGCATTTT. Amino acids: CASRPQGLSNQPQHF.

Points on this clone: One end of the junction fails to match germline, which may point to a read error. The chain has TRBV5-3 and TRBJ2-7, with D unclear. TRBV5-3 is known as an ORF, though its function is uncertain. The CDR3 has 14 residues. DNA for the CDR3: TGTGCCAGCAGCTTGTATGAGAGCCCTTACGAGCAGTACTTC. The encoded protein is CASSLYESPYEQYF.

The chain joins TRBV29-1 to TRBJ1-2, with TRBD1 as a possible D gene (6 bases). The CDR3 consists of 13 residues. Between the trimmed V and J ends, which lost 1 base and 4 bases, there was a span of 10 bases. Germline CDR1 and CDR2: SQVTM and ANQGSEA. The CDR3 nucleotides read TGCAGCGTTGAAGGTCAGGGGAGCTATGGCTACACCTTC. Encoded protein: CSVEGQGSYGYTF. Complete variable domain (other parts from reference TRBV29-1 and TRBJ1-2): SAVISQKPSRDICQRGTSLTIQCQVDSQVTMMFWYRQQPGQSLTLIATANQGSEATYESGFVIDKFPISRPNLTFSTLTVSNMSPEDSSIYLCSVEGQGSYGYTFGSGTRLTVV.

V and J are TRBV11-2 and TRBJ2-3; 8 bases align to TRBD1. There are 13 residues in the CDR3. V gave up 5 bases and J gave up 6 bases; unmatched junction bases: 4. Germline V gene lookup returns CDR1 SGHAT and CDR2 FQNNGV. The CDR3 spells CASSPGGRDTQYF. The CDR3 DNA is TGTGCCAGCAGCCCAGGGGGCCGGGATACGCAGTATTTT.

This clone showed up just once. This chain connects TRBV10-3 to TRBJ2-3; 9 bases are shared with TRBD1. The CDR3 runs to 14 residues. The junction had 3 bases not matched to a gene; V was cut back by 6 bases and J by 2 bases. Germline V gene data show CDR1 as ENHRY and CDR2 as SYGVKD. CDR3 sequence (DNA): TGTGCCATCAGAGACAGGGGGTTCACAGATACGCAGTATTTT. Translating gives CAIRDRGFTDTQYF.

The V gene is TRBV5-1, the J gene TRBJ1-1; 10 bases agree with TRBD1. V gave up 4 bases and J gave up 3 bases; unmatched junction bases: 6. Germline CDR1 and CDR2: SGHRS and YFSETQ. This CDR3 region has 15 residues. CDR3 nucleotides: TGCGCCAGCAGCCCTGGGACAGGGGTAGACACTGAAGCTTTCTTT. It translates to CASSPGTGVDTEAFF.

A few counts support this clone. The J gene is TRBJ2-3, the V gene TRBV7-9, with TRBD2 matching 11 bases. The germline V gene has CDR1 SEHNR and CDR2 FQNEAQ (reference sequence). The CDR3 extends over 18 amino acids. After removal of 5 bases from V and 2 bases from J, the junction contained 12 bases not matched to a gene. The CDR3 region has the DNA TGTGCCAGCAGCCCCCCCACCGGGACTAGCGGCTACACAGATACGCAGTATTTT. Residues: CASSPPTGTSGYTDTQYF.

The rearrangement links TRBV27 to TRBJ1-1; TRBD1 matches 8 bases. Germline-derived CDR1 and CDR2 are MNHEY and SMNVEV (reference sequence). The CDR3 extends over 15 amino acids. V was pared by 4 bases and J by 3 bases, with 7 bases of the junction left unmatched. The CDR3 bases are TGTGCCAGCAGTTCCCCCTCAGGGGGCCACACTGAAGCTTTCTTT. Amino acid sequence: CASSSPSGGHTEAFF.

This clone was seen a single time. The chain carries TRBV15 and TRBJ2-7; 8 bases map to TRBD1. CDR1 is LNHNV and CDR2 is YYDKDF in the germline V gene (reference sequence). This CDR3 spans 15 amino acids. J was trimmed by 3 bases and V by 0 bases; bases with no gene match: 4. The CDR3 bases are TGTGCCACCAGCAGAGATCAGGGGGCCCTCTACGAGCAGTACTTC. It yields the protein CATSRDQGALYEQYF.

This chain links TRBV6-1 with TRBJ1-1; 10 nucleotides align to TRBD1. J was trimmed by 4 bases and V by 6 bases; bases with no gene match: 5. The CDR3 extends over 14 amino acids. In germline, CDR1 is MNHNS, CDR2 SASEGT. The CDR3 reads CASRGQGWTTEAFF. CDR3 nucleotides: TGTGCCAGCAGGGGACAGGGGTGGACCACTGAAGCTTTCTTT.

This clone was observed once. CDR3 in DNA: TGCAGCGTCGTTGGGAGGGTGACAGATACGCAGTATTTT. Protein: CSVVGRVTDTQYF. This chain uses TRBV29-1 with TRBJ2-3, with 7 bases matching TRBD2. CDR1 SQVTM and CDR2 ANQGSEA come from the germline V gene. This CDR3 has 13 residues. Trimming at V came to 6 bases and at J to 3 bases, leaving 6 bases not matched to a gene.

CDR3 in DNA: TGTGCCAGTAGTATAGGGGTCCCAGGGGCCTTTAGCTCTGGGGCCAACGTCCTGACTTTC. Translation gives CASSIGVPGAFSSGANVLTF. V and J are TRBV19 and TRBJ2-6; a weak D match, TRBD1 (6 bases). CDR1 is LNHDA, CDR2 SQIVND, per germline (reference sequence). Trimming took off 1 base at V and 0 bases at J, with 19 bases between the two ends. The CDR3 is 20 residues long.

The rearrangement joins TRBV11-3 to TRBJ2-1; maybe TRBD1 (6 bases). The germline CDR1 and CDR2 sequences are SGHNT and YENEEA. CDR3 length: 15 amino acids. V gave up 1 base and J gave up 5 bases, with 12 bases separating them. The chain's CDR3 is CASSLGWGPDNEQFF. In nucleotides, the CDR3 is TGTGCCAGCAGCTTAGGTTGGGGGCCGGACAATGAGCAGTTCTTC.

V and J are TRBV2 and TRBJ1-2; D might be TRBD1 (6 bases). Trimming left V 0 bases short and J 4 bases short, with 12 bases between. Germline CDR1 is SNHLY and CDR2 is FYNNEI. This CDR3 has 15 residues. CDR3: CASSEAQGLGYGYTF. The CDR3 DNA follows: TGTGCCAGCAGTGAAGCGCAGGGGCTTGGCTATGGCTACACCTTC.

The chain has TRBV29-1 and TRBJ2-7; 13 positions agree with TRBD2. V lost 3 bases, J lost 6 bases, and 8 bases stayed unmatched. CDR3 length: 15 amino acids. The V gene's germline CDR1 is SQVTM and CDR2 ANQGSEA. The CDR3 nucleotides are TGCAGCGTTGATGTTATTACTAGCGGGAGGGTCGAGCAGTACTTC. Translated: CSVDVITSGRVEQYF.

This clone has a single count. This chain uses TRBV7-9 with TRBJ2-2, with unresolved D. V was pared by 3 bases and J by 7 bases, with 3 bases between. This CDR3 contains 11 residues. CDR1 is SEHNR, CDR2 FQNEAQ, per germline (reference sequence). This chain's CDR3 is CASSLSGELFF. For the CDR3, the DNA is TGTGCCAGCAGCTTGAGCGGGGAGCTGTTTTTT.

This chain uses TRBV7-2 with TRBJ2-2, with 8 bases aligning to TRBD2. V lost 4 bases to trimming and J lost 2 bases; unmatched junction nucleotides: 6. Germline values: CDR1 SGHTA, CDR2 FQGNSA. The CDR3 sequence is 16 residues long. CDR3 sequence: CASSSPSGGNTGELFF. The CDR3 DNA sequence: TGTGCCAGCAGCTCCCCCAGCGGGGGCAACACCGGGGAGCTGTTTTTT.

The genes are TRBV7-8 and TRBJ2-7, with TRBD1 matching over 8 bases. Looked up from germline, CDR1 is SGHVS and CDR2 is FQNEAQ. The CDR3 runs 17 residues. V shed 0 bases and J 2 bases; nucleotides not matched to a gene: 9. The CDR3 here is CASSLALQGARTYEQYF. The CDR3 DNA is TGTGCCAGCAGCTTAGCGCTTCAGGGGGCAAGAACCTACGAGCAGTACTTC.

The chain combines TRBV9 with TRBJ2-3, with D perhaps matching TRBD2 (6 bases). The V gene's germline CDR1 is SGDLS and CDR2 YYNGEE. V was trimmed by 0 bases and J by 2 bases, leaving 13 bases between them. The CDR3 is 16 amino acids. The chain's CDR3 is CASSVATSSLTDTQYF. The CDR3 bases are TGTGCCAGCAGCGTAGCTACTAGCTCCCTCACAGATACGCAGTATTTT. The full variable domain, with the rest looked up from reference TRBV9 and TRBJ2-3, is DSGVTQTPKHLITATGQRVTLRCSPRSGDLSVYWYQQSLDQGLQFLIQYYNGEERAKGNILERFSAQQFPDLHSELNLSSLELGDSALYFCASSVATSSLTDTQYFGPGTRLTVL.

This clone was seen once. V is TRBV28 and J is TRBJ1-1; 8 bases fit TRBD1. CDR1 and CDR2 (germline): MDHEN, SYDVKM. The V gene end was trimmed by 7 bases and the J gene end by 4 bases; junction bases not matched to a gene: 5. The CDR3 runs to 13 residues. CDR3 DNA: TGTGCCAGCACTCGGACAGGGACCACTGAAGCTTTCTTT. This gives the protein CASTRTGTTEAFF.